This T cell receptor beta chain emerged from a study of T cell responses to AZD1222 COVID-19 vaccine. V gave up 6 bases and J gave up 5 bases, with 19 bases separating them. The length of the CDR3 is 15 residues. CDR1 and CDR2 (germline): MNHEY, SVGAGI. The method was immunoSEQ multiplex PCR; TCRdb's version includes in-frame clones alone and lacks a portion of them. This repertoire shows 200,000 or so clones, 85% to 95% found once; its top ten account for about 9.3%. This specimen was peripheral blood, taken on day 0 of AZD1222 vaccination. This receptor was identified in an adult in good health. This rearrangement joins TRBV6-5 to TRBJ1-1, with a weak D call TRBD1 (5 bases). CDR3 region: CASRQSGGGRTEAFF. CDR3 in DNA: TGTGCCAGCAGACAGTCCGGGGGGGGTCGGACTGAAGCTTTCTTT.